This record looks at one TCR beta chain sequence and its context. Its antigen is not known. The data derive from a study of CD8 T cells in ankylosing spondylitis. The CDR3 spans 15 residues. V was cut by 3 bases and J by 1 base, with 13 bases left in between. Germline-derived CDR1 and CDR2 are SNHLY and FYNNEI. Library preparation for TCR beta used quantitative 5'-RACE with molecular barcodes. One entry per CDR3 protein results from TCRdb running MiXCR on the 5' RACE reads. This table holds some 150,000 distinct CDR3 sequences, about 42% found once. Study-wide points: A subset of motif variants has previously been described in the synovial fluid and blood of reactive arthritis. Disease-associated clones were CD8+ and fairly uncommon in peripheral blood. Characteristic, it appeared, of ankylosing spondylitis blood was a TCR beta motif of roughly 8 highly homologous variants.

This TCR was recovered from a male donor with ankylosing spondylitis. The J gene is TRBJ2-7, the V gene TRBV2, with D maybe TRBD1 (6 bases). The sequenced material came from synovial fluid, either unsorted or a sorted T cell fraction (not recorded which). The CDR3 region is CASSEGVGASYEQYF. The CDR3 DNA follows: TGTGCCAGCAGTGAGGGGGTGGGGGCGTCCTACGAGCAGTACTTC.